The TCR beta chain described here comes from a study of blood T cell repertoires in COVID-19 (dated by TCRdb to 2018 to 2020). Background for the entire study: Collaborator samples came from the United States, Italy and Spain and covered acute and convalescent phases of COVID-19. The prospective study material was composed of cDNA or gDNA derived from T cells, B-cell-depleted T cells, or PBMCs. Subjects who had been exposed to COVID-19, were actively infected with it, or had recovered from it provided the deeply sampled blood TCRbeta repertoires that made up the dataset. The repertoires were released in a freely available public database intended as a resource for research on the immune response to SARS-CoV-2. The samples were drawn from the first 160 participants of the ongoing ImmuneRACE study and from about 1,200 subjects provided by 6 global collaborators. Sample metadata almost always included a de-identified subject ID, COVID-19 status, age in years and sex. Where available, HLA class I and class II types were obtained from metadata supplied by the sample provider rather than from assay-based typing.

What the work shows at the level of the full study, not this receptor alone: Clinical and demographic metadata were provided uncurated, with the amount varying by source and participant.

A distance of 12 bases separates the germline ends of V and J, which lose 7 bases and 0 bases respectively. The CDR1 and CDR2 encoded by the germline V gene are SGHRS and YFSETQ. Counted from cysteine to phenylalanine, this CDR3 has 14 amino acids. The read is trimmed to its CDR3 DNA, 42 bases read in frame from base 1. Regarding this clone: The specificity of this receptor is unknown. The input lacks base qualities; no much larger clone sits a single base away.

Samples from volunteer blood donors who had recovered from COVID-19 were contributed by a second Seattle source. The collaborating institutions used their own protocols to collect whole blood in K2EDTA tubes. For TCRbeta analysis, collaborator samples were shipped as frozen whole blood, as isolated PBMCs, or as DNA extracted from either sample type. TCRbeta CDR3 regions were amplified from genomic DNA by means of the immunoSEQ Assay, a bias-controlled multiplex PCR. In the original analysis: The number of nucleated cells in each sample was estimated from the amplification of reference gene primers within the assay. To quantify the absolute abundance of each unique TCRbeta CDR3 rearrangement, sequence reads were collapsed and filtered. Productive Simpson clonality was computed per sample as the square root of Simpson's diversity index over productive rearrangements. Imported from immuneACCESS, the table was reduced by TCRdb to in-frame sequences with V and J called. These copies leave out some clones; in studies compared against another copy, an unresolved V gene accounts for under half, and the cause of the remainder is not known. That table furnishes V, J and clone size, whereas the DNA furnished D and trimming. A total of approximately 170,000 clones appear in this sample, approximately 85% of them only once. The ten largest clones add up to about 1.2% of the sample.

The TCR originated in a man in his 60s who had recovered from COVID-19. The chain employs TRBV5-1 and TRBJ2-3; TRBD2 is a possible D gene, resting on 5 matching bases. The sequencing sample was made of peripheral blood. The nucleotide sequence reads TGCGCCAGCGTCCGGGATACTAGCACAGATACGCAGTATTTT. It encodes CASVRDTSTDTQYF.